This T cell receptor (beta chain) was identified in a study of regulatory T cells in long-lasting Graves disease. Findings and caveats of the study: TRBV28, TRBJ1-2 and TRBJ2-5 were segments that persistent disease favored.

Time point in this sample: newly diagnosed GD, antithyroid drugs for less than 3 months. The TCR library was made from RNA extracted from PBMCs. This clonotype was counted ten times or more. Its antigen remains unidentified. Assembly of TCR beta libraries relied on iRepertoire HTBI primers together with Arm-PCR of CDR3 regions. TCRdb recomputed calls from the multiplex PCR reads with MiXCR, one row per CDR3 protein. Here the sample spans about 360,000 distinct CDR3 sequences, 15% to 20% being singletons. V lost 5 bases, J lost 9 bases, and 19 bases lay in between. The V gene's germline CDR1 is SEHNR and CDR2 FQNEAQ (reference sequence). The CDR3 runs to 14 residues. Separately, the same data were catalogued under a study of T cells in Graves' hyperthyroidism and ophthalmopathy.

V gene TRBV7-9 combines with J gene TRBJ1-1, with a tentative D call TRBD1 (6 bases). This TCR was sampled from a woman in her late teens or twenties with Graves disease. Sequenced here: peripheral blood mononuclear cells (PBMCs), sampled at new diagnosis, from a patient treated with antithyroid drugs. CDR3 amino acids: CASSEKGKRDKAFF. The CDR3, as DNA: TGTGCCAGCAGCGAAAAGGGGAAACGGGACAAAGCTTTCTTT.